This T cell receptor (beta chain) is drawn from a study of blood T cell repertoires in COVID-19. Turning to the study itself: The cDNA or gDNA used as material had been derived from T cells, B-cell-depleted T cells, or PBMCs.

Authors' methods: The authors estimated nucleated cell counts from reference gene primer amplification. Sequencing used immunoSEQ multiplex PCR; TCRdb keeps in-frame clones, though not all of them. D and trimming come from the DNA, and the V and J calls and clone size come from that table. In the table there are tens of thousands of clones, just under 85% of which are singletons. The receptor was derived from a man between 65 and 85 years old with acute or convalescent COVID-19. Sample: peripheral blood.

The CDR3: CASSLWTSGRQADTQYF. In nucleotides, the CDR3 is TGTGCCAGCAGTCTCTGGACTAGCGGGAGACAGGCAGATACGCAGTATTTT. The gene calls are TRBV28 and TRBJ2-3; 13 bases fit TRBD2. Losses at the gene ends were 5 bases for V and 4 bases for J; bases not matched to a gene: 9. Germline V gene sequence: CDR1 MDHEN, CDR2 SYDVKM. The CDR3 length is 17 residues.